The source of this TCR beta chain is a study of shared clonotypes between healthy human individuals. Study conclusions and caveats: The diversity represented, both genetic and in exposure history, was limited by few donors.

Concerning this clone: What it recognizes is unknown.

Cells designated naive CD8 were CD45RO-negative and were positively selected for CCR7, with terminally differentiated effector memory CD45RA+ cells excluded. The CDR3 is made up of 13 amino acids. V was trimmed by 1 base and J by 7 bases, leaving 11 bases between them. Germline V CDR1 and CDR2: MNHEY, SMNVEV (reference sequence). For each subset, genomic DNA was distributed in equal portions over several immunoSEQ plates. Per the original methods: There were no quality scores in the junction-only immunoSEQ sequences, so filtering differed. Produced via immunoSEQ multiplex PCR; TCRdb's table is partial and in-frame only. V, J and clone size reflect that table, while D and trimming were determined from the DNA. The top ten clones hold 0.3% of a sample with some 580,000 clones, 98% of them seen once.

The sequenced material came from naive CD8+ T cells sorted from blood. The J gene is TRBJ2-7, the V gene TRBV27; the D is unclear. The source of this sequence is a man aged 25-45 years in good health. CDR3: CASSLYGSAEQYF. The CDR3 DNA is TGTGCCAGCAGTTTATACGGCAGCGCAGAGCAGTACTTC.